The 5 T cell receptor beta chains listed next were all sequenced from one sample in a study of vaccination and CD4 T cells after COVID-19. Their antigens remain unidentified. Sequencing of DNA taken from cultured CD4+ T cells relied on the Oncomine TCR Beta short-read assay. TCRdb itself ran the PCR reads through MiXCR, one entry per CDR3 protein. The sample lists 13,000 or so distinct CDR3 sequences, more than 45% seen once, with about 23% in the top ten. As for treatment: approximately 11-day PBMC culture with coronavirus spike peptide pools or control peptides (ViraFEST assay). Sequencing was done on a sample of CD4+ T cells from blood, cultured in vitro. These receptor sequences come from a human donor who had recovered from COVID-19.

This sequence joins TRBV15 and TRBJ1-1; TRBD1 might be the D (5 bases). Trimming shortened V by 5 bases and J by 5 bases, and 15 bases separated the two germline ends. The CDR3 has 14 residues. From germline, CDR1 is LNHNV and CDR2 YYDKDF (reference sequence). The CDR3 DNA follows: TGTGCCACCAGCCTTTCGCAGGGAGAGACTGAAGCTTTCTTT. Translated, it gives CATSLSQGETEAFF.

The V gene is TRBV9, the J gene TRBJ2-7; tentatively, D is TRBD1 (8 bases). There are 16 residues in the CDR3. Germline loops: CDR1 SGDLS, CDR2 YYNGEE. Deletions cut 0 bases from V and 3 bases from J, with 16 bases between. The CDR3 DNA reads TGTGCCAGCAGCGTAGCAGGGGGCGCGGGAGTCTACGAGCAGTACTTC. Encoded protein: CASSVAGGAGVYEQYF.

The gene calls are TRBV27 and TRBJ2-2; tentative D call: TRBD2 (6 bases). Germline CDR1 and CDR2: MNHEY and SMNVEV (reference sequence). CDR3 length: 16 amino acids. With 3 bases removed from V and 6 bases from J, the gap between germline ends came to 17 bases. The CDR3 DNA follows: TGTGCCAGCAGTTTCCTATCGACTAGTCAGGCCGGGGAGCTGTTTTTT. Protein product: CASSFLSTSQAGELFF.

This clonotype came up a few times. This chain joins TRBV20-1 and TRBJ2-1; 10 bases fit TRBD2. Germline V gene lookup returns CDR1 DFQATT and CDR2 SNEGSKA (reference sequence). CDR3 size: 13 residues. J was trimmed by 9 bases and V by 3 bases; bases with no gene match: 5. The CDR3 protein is CSASSLAGVEQFF. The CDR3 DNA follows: TGCAGTGCTAGCTCGCTAGCGGGAGTTGAGCAGTTCTTC.

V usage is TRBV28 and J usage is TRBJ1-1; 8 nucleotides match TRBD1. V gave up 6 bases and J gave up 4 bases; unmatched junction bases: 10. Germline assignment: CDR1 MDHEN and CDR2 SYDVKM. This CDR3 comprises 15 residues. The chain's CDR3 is CASRSPQGGGTEAFF. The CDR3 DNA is TGTGCCAGCAGGTCCCCACAGGGGGGGGGCACTGAAGCTTTCTTT.